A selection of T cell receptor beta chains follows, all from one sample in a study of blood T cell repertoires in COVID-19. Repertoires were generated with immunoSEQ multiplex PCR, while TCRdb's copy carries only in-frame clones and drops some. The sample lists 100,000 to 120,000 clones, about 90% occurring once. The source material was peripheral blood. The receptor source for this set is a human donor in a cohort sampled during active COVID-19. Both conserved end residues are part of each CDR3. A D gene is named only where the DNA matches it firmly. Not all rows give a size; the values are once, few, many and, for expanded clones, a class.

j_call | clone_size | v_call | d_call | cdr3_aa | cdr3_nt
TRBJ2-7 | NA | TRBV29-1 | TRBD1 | CSVVTGTGGYEQYF | TGCAGCGTCGTAACCGGGACAGGGGGCTACGAGCAGTACTTC
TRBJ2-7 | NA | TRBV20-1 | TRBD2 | CSASPGLDSDEQYF | TGCAGTGCTAGTCCGGGACTAGACAGCGACGAGCAGTACTTC
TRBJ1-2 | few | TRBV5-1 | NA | CASSLDGGNYGYTF | TGCGCCAGCAGCTTGGATGGCGGGAACTATGGCTACACCTTC
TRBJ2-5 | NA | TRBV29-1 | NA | CSVARSGETQYF | TGCAGCGTTGCTCGATCCGGAGAGACCCAGTACTTC
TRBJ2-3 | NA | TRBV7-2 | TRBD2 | CASSSLAGGLTDTQYF | TGTGCCAGCAGCTCGTTAGCGGGGGGGCTGACAGATACGCAGTATTTT
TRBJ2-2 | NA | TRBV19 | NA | CASRLWRETGELFF | TGTGCCAGTAGGCTGTGGAGGGAAACCGGGGAGCTGTTTTTT
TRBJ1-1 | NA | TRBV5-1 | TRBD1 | CASSRVQGAQNTEAFF | TGCGCCAGCAGCAGGGTCCAGGGGGCGCAGAACACTGAAGCTTTCTTT
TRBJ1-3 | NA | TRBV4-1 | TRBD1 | CASSHGILRDRGKSGNTIYF | TGCGCCAGCAGCCACGGAATTCTCCGGGACAGGGGGAAATCAGGAAACACCATATATTTT
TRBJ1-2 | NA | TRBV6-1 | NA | CASSEYGSYGYTF | TGTGCCAGCAGTGAGTACGGGTCCTATGGCTACACCTTC
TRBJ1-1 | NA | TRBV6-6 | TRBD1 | CASSKVERGLAEAFF | TGTGCCAGCAGTAAGGTAGAGAGGGGGCTGGCTGAAGCTTTCTTT
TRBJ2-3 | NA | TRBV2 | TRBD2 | CASSPTPSGGPTDTQYF | TGTGCCAGCAGTCCCACCCCCAGCGGGGGGCCGACAGATACGCAGTATTTT
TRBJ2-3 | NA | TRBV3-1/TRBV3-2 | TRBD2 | CASSRPGGGPGDTQYF | TGTGCCAGCAGCCGCCCGGGGGGAGGCCCAGGGGATACGCAGTATTTT
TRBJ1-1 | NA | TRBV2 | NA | CASSPSAGTEAFF | TGTGCCAGCAGTCCCTCCGCAGGGACTGAAGCTTTCTTT
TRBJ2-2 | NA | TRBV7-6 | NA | CASSLEEGRINTGELFF | TGTGCCAGCAGCTTAGAGGAGGGACGGATCAACACCGGGGAGCTGTTTTTT
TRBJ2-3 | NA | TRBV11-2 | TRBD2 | CASSLELRLAGGSDTQYF | TGTGCCAGCAGCTTAGAGTTGCGTCTAGCGGGGGGGTCAGATACGCAGTATTTT
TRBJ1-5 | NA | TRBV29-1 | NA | CSVGDTYNQPQHF | TGCAGCGTTGGAGACACTTACAATCAGCCCCAGCATTTT
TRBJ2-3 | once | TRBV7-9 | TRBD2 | CASSIQRGSTDTQYF | TGTGCCAGCAGCATTCAGCGGGGATCCACAGATACGCAGTATTTT
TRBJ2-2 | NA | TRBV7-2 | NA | CATPIRGYQNTGELFF | TGTGCCACCCCAATTAGGGGGTACCAAAACACCGGGGAGCTGTTTTTT
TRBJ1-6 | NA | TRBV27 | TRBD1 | CATTENRGRNSPLHF | TGTGCCACCACTGAAAACAGGGGGCGGAATTCACCCCTCCACTTT
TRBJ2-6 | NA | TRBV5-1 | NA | CASSSQVSGANVLTF | TGCGCCAGCAGCTCCCAGGTCTCTGGGGCCAACGTCCTGACTTTC
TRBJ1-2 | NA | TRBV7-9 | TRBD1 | CASSLTGVLGDTF | TGTGCCAGCAGCTTGACAGGGGTGTTGGGCGACACCTTC
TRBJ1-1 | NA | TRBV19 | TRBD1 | CASTQGQGNTEAFF | TGTGCCAGTACCCAAGGACAGGGGAACACTGAAGCTTTCTTT
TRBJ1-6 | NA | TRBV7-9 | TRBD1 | CASSRTGNSPLHF | TGTGCCAGCAGCCGGACAGGGAACTCACCCCTCCACTTT
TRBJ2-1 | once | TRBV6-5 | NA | CASRSVSYNEQFF | TGTGCCAGCAGATCCGTCTCCTACAATGAGCAGTTCTTC
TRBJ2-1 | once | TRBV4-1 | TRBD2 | CASSLPGLAGETGRLRNEQFF | TGCGCCAGCAGCCTTCCAGGACTAGCGGGAGAAACGGGAAGACTGCGCAATGAGCAGTTCTTC
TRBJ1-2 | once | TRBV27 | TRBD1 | CASSPRRGLYYGYTF | TGTGCCAGCAGTCCACGCAGGGGGCTGTACTATGGCTACACCTTC
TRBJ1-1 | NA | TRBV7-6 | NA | CASSSSGGEAFF | TGTGCCAGCAGCTCCTCCGGGGGTGAAGCTTTCTTT
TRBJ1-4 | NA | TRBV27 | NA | CASSSQLNEKLFF | TGTGCCAGCAGTTCACAGCTTAATGAAAAACTGTTTTTT
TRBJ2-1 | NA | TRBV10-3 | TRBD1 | CALSRDRPYNEQFF | TGTGCCCTGTCCCGGGACAGACCCTACAATGAGCAGTTCTTC
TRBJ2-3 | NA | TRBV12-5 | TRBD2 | CASGLDSGLAGVTDTQYF | TGTGCTAGTGGTTTGGACTCGGGACTAGCGGGAGTCACAGATACGCAGTATTTT
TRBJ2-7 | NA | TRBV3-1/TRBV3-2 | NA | CASSQGSSEQYF | TGTGCCAGCAGCCAAGGGTCGAGTGAGCAGTACTTC
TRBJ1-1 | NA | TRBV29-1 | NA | CSVETGRGTEAFF | TGCAGCGTTGAAACCGGACGGGGCACTGAAGCTTTCTTT
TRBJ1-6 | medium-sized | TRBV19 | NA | CASSIPGASSPLHF | TGTGCCAGTAGTATCCCAGGGGCAAGTTCACCCCTCCACTTT
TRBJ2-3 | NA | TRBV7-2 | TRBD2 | CASSFFGGAATDTQYF | TGTGCCAGCAGCTTCTTCGGGGGGGCGGCCACAGATACGCAGTATTTT
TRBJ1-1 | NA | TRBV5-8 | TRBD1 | CASRLPGQGPNTEAFF | TGTGCCAGCAGACTTCCGGGACAGGGGCCGAACACTGAAGCTTTCTTT
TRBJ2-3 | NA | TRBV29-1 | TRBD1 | CSGGTGAADTQYF | TGCAGCGGAGGGACAGGGGCCGCAGATACGCAGTATTTT